One sample yielded the 23 T cell receptor beta chains listed below, sequenced in a study of cytomegalovirus exposure and HLA in healthy donors. The primer mix had 60 Vbeta and 13 Jbeta primers. TCRdb's table, derived via immunoSEQ multiplex PCR, lists solely in-frame clones and lacks some. The sample includes 130,000 to 150,000 clones. The sample consisted of PBMCs. The receptors were gathered from a man aged 40-49 years in good health and CMV-seronegative.

The chain links TRBV19 to TRBJ1-5, with D possibly TRBD1 on 6 matching bases. The CDR3 has 18 residues. Per germline, CDR1 LNHDA and CDR2 SQIVND (reference sequence). Trimming took off 7 bases at V and 5 bases at J, with 27 bases between the two ends. CDR3 in DNA: TGTGCCAGTATGGACGGGACATCGGCTTGGGGGAACGATCAGCCCCAGCATTTT. Residues: CASMDGTSAWGNDQPQHF.

The chain recombines TRBV5-1 with TRBJ2-2; D is perhaps TRBD1 (5 bases). The V and J ends lost 6 bases and 4 bases respectively, with 13 bases between them. The CDR3 is 14 residues long. Germline V gene sequence: CDR1 SGHRS, CDR2 YFSETQ. The CDR3 is CASKGQALTGELFF. CDR3 bases: TGCGCCAGCAAGGGGCAGGCTCTCACCGGGGAGCTGTTTTTT.

CDR3 protein: CASSDGTGGTDTQYF. The CDR3 coding sequence is TGTGCCAGCAGTGACGGGACAGGGGGCACAGATACGCAGTATTTT. The V and J genes are TRBV6-4 and TRBJ2-3, with 10 bases lining up with TRBD1. Germline V CDR1 and CDR2: MRHNA, SNTAGT. V lost 2 bases and J lost 1; bases outside the gene matches: 0. The CDR3 spans 15 residues.

V and J are TRBV7-8 and TRBJ1-5; D is ambiguous. The CDR3 length is 13 residues. Germline CDR1 SGHVS, CDR2 FQNEAQ. V dropped 5 bases and J dropped 4 bases, with 9 bases sitting between them. This chain's CDR3 is CASSVDINQPQHF. The CDR3 nucleotides read TGTGCCAGCAGCGTTGACATTAATCAGCCCCAGCATTTT.

The genes are TRBV7-2 and TRBJ2-3; the D gene is possibly TRBD2 (5 bases). The V gene lost 4 bases and the J gene lost 5 bases, with 10 bases spanning the gap. CDR3 length: 13 amino acids. CDR1 is SGHTA, CDR2 FQGNSA, per germline. The CDR3 DNA sequence: TGTGCCAGCAGCTCGGGGATAAGAGATACGCAGTATTTT. Encoded protein: CASSSGIRDTQYF.

This chain links TRBV7-8 with TRBJ1-1; D is possibly TRBD1 (5 bases). The V gene lost 5 bases and the J gene lost 1 base, with 14 bases spanning the gap. The CDR3 length is 15 residues. The germline gives CDR1 SGHVS, CDR2 FQNEAQ. The DNA of the CDR3 is TGTGCCAGCAGCCATCCGGGACTTCAGAACACTGAAGCTTTCTTT. This sequence encodes CASSHPGLQNTEAFF.

This chain joins TRBV25-1 and TRBJ2-5; D not resolved. The CDR3 covers 15 residues. Trimming stripped 3 bases from V and 1 base from J, with 12 bases between. CDR1 MGHDK and CDR2 SYGVNS come from the germline V gene. The CDR3 spells CASSDAREPQETQYF. CDR3 nucleotides: TGTGCCAGCAGTGATGCCCGAGAACCCCAAGAGACCCAGTACTTC.

The rearrangement uses TRBV10-3 and TRBJ2-7, with D unclear. Germline lookup yields CDR1 ENHRY and CDR2 SYGVKD. This CDR3 is built from 13 residues. Trimming left V 8 bases short and J 0 bases short, with 11 bases between. CDR3 bases: TGTGCCATCGGCTCAGAAAGCTCCTACGAGCAGTACTTC. Amino acid sequence: CAIGSESSYEQYF.

The chain is built from TRBV5-5 and TRBJ2-7; 9 bases align to TRBD1. The CDR3 consists of 12 residues. V lost 3 bases to trimming and J lost 7 bases; unmatched junction nucleotides: 2. CDR1 and CDR2 (germline): SGHKS, YYEKEE (reference sequence). The CDR3 nucleotides read TGTGCCAGCAGCTGGACAGGGGAAGAGCAGTACTTC. Its translation: CASSWTGEEQYF.

The chain combines TRBV6-5 with TRBJ1-6; 9 bases align to TRBD1. J gave up 7 bases and V 2 bases, and 3 bases lay outside the gene matches. CDR3 length: 15 amino acids. CDR1 MNHEY and CDR2 SVGAGI come from the germline V gene. The CDR3 sequence is CASSYRDRDNSPLHF. The DNA of the CDR3 is TGTGCCAGCAGTTACCGGGACAGGGACAATTCACCCCTCCACTTT.

This rearrangement joins TRBV5-1 to TRBJ1-2; 10 bases agree with TRBD1. The CDR3 runs to 13 residues. The junction had 4 bases not matched to a gene; V was cut back by 4 bases and J by 7 bases. Germline assignment: CDR1 SGHRS and CDR2 YFSETQ. CDR3 sequence: CASSLGQGSGYTF. CDR3 nucleotides: TGCGCCAGCAGCCTGGGACAGGGGAGTGGCTACACCTTC.

The J gene is TRBJ2-3, the V gene TRBV6-6; a possible D gene is TRBD1 (5 bases). The CDR3 is 14 residues long. Between the trimmed V and J ends, which lost 3 bases and 1 base, there was a span of 8 bases. Germline loops: CDR1 MNHNY, CDR2 SVGAGI (reference sequence). The CDR3 spells CASSYGRGTDTQYF. In DNA form, the CDR3 reads TGTGCCAGCAGTTATGGCAGGGGCACAGATACGCAGTATTTT.

The chain joins TRBV4-3 to TRBJ1-3; D unclear. This CDR3 has 13 residues. CDR1 and CDR2 (germline): LGHNA, YSLEER. Trimming shortened V by 1 base and J by 3 bases, and 4 bases separated the two germline ends. The CDR3 protein is CASSQGHGNTIYF. The CDR3 nucleotides read TGCGCCAGCAGCCAAGGTCATGGAAACACCATATATTTT.

The V call is TRBV4-2, the J call TRBJ2-3, with TRBD2 matching 11 bases. V shed 2 bases, J shed 4 bases, and the junction held 2 bases outside the gene matches. Germline V CDR1 and CDR2: LGHNA, YNFKEQ. The CDR3 covers 15 residues. The CDR3 sequence is CASSQTSGGPDTQYF. The CDR3 coding sequence is TGTGCCAGCAGCCAAACTAGCGGGGGCCCAGATACGCAGTATTTT.

Concerning this clone: A junction end diverges from the germline sequence, so it may reflect a read error. The J gene is TRBJ2-1, the V gene TRBV28; 9 bases are shared with TRBD1. This CDR3 contains 13 residues. Germline-derived CDR1 and CDR2 are MDHEN and SYDVKM. The CDR3 protein is CASTLPGQGHYFF. The CDR3 region has the DNA TGTGCCAGCACTTTACCTGGACAGGGGCATTATTTCTTC.

The V call is TRBV6-5, the J call TRBJ1-6, with 7 bases identical to TRBD1. The CDR3 sequence is 12 residues long. V gave up 6 bases and J gave up 11 bases; unmatched junction bases: 4. Germline loops: CDR1 MNHEY, CDR2 SVGAGI. CDR3 bases: TGTGCCAGCAGCCAGACAGGGCCACCCCTCCACTTT. This sequence encodes CASSQTGPPLHF.

This chain uses TRBV28 with TRBJ1-3, with TRBD1 identical over 7 bases. Germline V lookup: CDR1 MDHEN, CDR2 SYDVKM. Trimming at V came to 5 bases and at J to 2 bases, leaving 9 bases not matched to a gene. CDR3 length: 16 residues. CDR3 loop: CASSTFDRVPGNTIYF. In DNA, the CDR3 is TGTGCCAGCAGTACCTTCGACAGGGTCCCTGGAAACACCATATATTTT.

The rearrangement joins TRBV9 to TRBJ2-5, with 10 bases lining up with TRBD2. The CDR3 has 15 residues. CDR1 and CDR2 from the germline V gene are SGDLS and YYNGEE. With 3 bases clipped from V and 5 bases from J, the junction kept 7 bases outside the gene matches. The CDR3 DNA sequence: TGTGCCAGCAGCGGGAAGAGCGGGGGGGAGGAGACCCAGTACTTC. Translating it yields CASSGKSGGEETQYF.

Regarding this clone: One end of the junction is discordant with germline, which a read error may explain. The sample holds other DNA sequences that translate to the same CDR3. The chain has TRBV5-1 and TRBJ1-1; D unresolved. This CDR3 has 15 amino acids. The V gene's germline CDR1 is SGHRS and CDR2 YFSETQ. CDR3 DNA: TGCGCCAGCAGCTTGTCTGGGAGGCTGAACACTGAGGCTTTCTTT. Translated: CASSLSGRLNTEAFF.

Turning to this clone: Other DNA sequences from this sample encode an identical CDR3 as well. The chain employs TRBV9 and TRBJ2-5; 7 nucleotides line up with TRBD2. The trim removed 0 bases at V and 1 base at J, leaving 0 bases unmatched. Looked up from germline, CDR1 is SGDLS and CDR2 is YYNGEE. The CDR3 has 14 residues. CDR3 loop: CASSVGGGQETQYF. The CDR3 DNA is TGTGCCAGCAGCGTAGGGGGGGGCCAAGAGACCCAGTACTTC.

The rearrangement uses TRBV11-2 and TRBJ2-7; perhaps TRBD2 as D (6 bases). Trimming shortened V by 4 bases and J by 4 bases, and 17 bases separated the two germline ends. The germline CDR1 and CDR2 sequences are SGHAT and FQNNGV. The CDR3 contains 15 residues. This CDR3 is CASSSPGGGRYEQYF. The CDR3 DNA follows: TGTGCCAGCAGCTCACCGGGTGGAGGGAGGTACGAGCAGTACTTC. The full variable domain, its missing parts supplied by reference TRBV11-2 and TRBJ2-7, is EAGVAQSPRYKIIEKRQSVAFWCNPISGHATLYWYQQILGQGPKLLIQFQNNGVVDDSQLPKDRFSAERLKGVDSTLKIQPAKLEDSAVYLCASSSPGGGRYEQYFGPGTRLTVT.

This sequence joins TRBV5-4 and TRBJ1-1; no reliable D call. Germline V gives CDR1 SGHNT, CDR2 YYREEE (reference sequence). Trimming pared 0 bases from V and 4 bases from J, leaving 7 bases between. CDR3 length: 13 residues. The CDR3 coding sequence is TGTGCCAGCAGCTTGGGAAGCTCCACTGAAGCTTTCTTT. Its protein product is CASSLGSSTEAFF.

CDR3 loop: CASSLDRLYGYTF. CDR3 bases: TGCGCCAGCAGCTTGGACAGGTTATACGGCTACACCTTC. The rearrangement links TRBV5-1 to TRBJ1-2; the D gene is possibly TRBD1 (5 bases). The ends were cut back, 0 bases at V and 8 bases at J, with 11 bases in the middle. The CDR3 runs 13 residues. In germline, CDR1 is SGHRS, CDR2 YFSETQ.